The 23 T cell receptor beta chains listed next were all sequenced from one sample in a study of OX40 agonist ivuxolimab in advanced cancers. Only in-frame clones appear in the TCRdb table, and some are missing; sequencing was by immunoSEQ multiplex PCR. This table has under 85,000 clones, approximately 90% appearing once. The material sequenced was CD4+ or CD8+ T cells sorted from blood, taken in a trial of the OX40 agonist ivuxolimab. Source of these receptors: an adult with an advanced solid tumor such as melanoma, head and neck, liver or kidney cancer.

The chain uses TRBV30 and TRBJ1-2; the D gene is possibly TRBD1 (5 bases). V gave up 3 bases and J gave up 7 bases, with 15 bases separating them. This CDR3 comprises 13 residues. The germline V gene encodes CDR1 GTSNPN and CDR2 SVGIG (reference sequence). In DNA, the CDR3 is TGTGCCTGGAGCGACCCGGGGGAAGGTGGCTACACCTTC. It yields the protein CAWSDPGEGGYTF.

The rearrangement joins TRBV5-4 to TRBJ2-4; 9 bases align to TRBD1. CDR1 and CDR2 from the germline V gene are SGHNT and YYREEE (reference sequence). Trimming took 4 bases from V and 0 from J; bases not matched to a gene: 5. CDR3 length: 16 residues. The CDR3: CASSLDRGRAKNIQYF. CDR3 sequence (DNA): TGTGCCAGCAGCCTGGACAGGGGACGAGCCAAAAACATTCAGTACTTC.

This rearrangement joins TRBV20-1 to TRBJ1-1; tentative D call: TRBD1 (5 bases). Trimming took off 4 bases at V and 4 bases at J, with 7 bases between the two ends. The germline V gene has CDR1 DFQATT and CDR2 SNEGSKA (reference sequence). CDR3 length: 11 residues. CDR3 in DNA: TGCAGTGCTAAAGGGGTCACTGAAGCTTTCTTT. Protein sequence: CSAKGVTEAFF.

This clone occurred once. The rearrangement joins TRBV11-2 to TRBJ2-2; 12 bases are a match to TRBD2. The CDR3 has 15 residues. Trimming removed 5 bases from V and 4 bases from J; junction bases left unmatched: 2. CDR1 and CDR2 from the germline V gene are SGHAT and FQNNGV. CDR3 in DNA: TGTGCCAGCAGCCTAGCGGGAGGGACCACCGGGGAGCTGTTTTTT. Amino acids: CASSLAGGTTGELFF.

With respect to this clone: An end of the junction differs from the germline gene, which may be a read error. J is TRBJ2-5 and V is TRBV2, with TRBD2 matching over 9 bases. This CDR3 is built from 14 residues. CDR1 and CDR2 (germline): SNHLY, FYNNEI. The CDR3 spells CASSDGLRGGRGNF. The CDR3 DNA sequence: TGTGCCAGCAGTGATGGGTTGCGGGGGGGCCGGGGTAACTTC.

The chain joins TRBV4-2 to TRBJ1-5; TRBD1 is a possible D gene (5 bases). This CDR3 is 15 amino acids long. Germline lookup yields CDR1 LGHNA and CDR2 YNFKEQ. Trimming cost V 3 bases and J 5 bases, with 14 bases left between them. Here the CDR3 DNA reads TGTGCCAGCAGCCAGGGGACGGGATTTGATCAGCCCCAGCATTTT. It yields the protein CASSQGTGFDQPQHF.

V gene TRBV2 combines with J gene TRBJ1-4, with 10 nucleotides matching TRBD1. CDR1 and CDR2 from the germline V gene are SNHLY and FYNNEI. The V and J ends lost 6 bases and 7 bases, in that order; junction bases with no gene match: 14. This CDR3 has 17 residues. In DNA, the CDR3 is TGTGCCAGCAGGGGCCTCCCGGGACAGGGGCGAGGTGAAAAACTGTTTTTT. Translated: CASRGLPGQGRGEKLFF.

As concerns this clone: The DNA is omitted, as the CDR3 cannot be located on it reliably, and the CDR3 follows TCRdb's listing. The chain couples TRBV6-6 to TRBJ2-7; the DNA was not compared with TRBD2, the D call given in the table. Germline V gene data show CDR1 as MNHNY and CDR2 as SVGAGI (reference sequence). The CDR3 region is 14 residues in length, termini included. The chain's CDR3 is CASSYYSSSGGQYF.

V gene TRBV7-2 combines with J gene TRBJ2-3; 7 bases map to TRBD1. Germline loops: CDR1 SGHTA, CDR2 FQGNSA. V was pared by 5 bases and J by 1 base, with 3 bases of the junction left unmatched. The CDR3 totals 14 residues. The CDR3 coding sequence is TGTGCCAGCAGCCTCGGACAGGGCACAGATACGCAGTATTTT. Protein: CASSLGQGTDTQYF.

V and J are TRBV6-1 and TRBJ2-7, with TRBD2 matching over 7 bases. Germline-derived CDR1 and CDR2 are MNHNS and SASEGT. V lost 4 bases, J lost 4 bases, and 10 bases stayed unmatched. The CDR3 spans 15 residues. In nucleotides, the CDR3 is TGTGCCAGCAGTGCACCTAGCGGTTCTGGGTACGAGCAGTACTTC. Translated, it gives CASSAPSGSGYEQYF.

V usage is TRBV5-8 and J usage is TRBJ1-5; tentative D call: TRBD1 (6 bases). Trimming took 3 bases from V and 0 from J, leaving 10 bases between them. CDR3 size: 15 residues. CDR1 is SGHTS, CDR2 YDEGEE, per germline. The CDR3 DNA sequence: TGTGCCAGCAGCTCCGGACAGATTAGCAATCAGCCCCAGCATTTT. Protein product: CASSSGQISNQPQHF.

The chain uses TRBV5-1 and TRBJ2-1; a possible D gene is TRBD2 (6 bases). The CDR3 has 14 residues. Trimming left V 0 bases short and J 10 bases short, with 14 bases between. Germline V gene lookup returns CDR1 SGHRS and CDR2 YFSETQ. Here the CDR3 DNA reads TGCGCCAGCAGCTTGGTGGAGGACCTAGCGGAGCAGTTCTTC. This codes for CASSLVEDLAEQFF.

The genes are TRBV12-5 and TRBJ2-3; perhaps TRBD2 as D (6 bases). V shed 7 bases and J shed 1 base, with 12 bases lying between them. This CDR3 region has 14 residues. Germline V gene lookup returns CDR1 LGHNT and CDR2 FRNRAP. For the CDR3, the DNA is TGTGCTAGTGCATCAACGGGGGGCACAGATACGCAGTATTTT. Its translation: CASASTGGTDTQYF. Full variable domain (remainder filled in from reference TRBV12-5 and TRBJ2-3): DARVTQTPRHKVTEMGQEVTMRCQPILGHNTVFWYRQTMMQGLELLAYFRNRAPLDDSGMPKDRFSAEMPDATLATLKIQPSEPRDSAVYFCASASTGGTDTQYFGPGTRLTVL.

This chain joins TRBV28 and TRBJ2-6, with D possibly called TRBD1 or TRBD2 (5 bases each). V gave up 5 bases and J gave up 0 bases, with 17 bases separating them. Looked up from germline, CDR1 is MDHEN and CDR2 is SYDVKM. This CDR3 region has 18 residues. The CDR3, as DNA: TGTGCCAGCAGTCTCCCGGGGACCCAGGGCTCTGGGGCCAACGTCCTGACTTTC. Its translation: CASSLPGTQGSGANVLTF.

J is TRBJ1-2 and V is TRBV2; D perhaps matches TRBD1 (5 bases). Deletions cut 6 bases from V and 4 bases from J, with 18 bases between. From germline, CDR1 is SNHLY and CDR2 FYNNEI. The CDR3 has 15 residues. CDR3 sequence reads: CASSRDPSPSYGYTF. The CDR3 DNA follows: TGTGCCAGCAGCCGGGACCCTTCCCCGTCCTATGGCTACACCTTC.

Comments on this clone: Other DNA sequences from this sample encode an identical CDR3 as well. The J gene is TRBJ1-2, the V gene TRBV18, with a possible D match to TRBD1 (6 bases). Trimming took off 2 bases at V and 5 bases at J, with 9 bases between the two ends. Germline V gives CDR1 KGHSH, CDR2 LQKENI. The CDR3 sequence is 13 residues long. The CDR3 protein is CASSPGQGYGYTF. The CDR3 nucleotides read TGTGCCAGCTCACCAGGCCAGGGGTATGGCTACACCTTC. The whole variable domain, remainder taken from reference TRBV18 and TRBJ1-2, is NAGVMQNPRHLVRRRGQEARLRCSPMKGHSHVYWYRQLPEEGLKFMVYLQKENIIDESGMPKERFSAEFPKEGPSILRIQQVVRGDSAAYFCASSPGQGYGYTFGSGTRLTVV.

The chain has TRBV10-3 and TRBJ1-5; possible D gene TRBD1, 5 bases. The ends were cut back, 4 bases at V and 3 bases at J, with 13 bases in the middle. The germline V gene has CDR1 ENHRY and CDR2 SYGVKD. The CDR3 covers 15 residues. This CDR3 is CAISVYGGVNQPQHF. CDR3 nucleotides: TGTGCCATCAGTGTTTATGGGGGGGTCAATCAGCCCCAGCATTTT.

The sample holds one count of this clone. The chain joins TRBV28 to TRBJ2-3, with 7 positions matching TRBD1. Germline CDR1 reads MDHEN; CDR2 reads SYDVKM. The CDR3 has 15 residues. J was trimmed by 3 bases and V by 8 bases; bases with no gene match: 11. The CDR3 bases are TGTGCCAGCCTCGAAGGGGGCGTTAGTACAGATACGCAGTATTTT. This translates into CASLEGGVSTDTQYF. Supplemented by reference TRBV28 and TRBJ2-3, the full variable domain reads DVKVTQSSRYLVKRTGEKVFLECVQDMDHENMFWYRQDPGLGLRLIYFSYDVKMKEKGDIPEGYSVSREKKERFSLILESASTNQTSMYLCASLEGGVSTDTQYFGPGTRLTVL.

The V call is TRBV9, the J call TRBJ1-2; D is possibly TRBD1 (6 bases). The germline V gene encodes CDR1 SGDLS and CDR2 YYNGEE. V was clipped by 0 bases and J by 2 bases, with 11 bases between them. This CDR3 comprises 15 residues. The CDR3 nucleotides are TGTGCCAGCAGCGTAGGGCAGGGGTCCAACTATGGCTACACCTTC. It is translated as CASSVGQGSNYGYTF.

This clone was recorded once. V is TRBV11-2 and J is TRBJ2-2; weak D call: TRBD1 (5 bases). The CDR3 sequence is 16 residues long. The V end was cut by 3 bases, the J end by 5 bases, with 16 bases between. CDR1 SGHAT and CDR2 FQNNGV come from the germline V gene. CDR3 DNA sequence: TGTGCCAGCAGCTTCTACGGACAAACGCTTACCGGGGAGCTGTTTTTT. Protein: CASSFYGQTLTGELFF.

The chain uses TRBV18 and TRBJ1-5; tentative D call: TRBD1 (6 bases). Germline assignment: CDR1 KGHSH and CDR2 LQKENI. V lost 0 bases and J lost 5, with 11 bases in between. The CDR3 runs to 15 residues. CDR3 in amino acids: CASSPPEQGYQPQHF. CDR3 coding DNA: TGTGCCAGCTCACCACCGGAACAGGGCTATCAGCCCCAGCATTTT.

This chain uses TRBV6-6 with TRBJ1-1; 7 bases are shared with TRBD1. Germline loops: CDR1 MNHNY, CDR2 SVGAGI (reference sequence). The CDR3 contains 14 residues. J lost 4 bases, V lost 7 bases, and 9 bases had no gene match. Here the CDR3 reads CASTSRGGGTEAFF. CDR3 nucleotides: TGTGCCAGCACCTCCAGGGGGGGTGGCACTGAAGCTTTCTTT.

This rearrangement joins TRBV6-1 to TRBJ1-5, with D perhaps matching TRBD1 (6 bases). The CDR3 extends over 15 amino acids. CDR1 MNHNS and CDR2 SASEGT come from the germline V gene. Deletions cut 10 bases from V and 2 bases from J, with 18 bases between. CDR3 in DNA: TGTGCCATATGGGGGGGCGGGTTAGGCAATCAGCCCCAGCATTTT. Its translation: CAIWGGGLGNQPQHF.